This entry lists 25 T cell receptor beta chains sequenced from one sample in a study of shared clonotypes between healthy human individuals. Using immunoSEQ multiplex PCR, the repertoire was profiled, and TCRdb retains in-frame clones only, with some absent. The profile covers around 940,000 clones, with less than 85% appearing a single time and approximately 1.5% taken by the ten largest. Sample: memory CD4+ T cells sorted from blood. Subset given: CD45RA-negative fraction. These receptors were collected from a man between 18 and 35 years old in good health.

The chain employs TRBV10-3 and TRBJ1-6; D gene unclear. Germline assignment: CDR1 ENHRY and CDR2 SYGVKD. V shed 2 bases and J shed 2 bases, with 4 bases lying between them. This CDR3 region has 14 residues. The CDR3 spells CAISEQPYNSPLHF. CDR3 nucleotides: TGTGCCATCAGTGAGCAGCCCTATAATTCACCCCTCCACTTT.

This chain connects TRBV7-2 to TRBJ2-3; the match to TRBD2 covers 11 bases. V gave up 4 bases and J gave up 8 bases; unmatched junction bases: 8. CDR3 length: 15 residues. From germline, CDR1 is SGHTA and CDR2 FQGNSA. The CDR3 reads CASSSAGTSGGTQYF. In DNA form, the CDR3 reads TGTGCCAGCAGCTCCGCCGGGACTAGCGGCGGTACGCAGTATTTT.

V and J are TRBV6-6 and TRBJ1-6; TRBD1 agrees at 9 bases. This CDR3 contains 14 residues. Germline CDR1 and CDR2: MNHNY and SVGAGI (reference sequence). The V segment lost 11 bases and the J segment 8 bases; nucleotides outside the gene matches: 10. The chain's CDR3 is CAVQDRGTYSPLHF. The CDR3 nucleotides read TGTGCCGTCCAGGACAGGGGCACCTATTCACCCCTCCACTTT.

This chain joins TRBV7-9 and TRBJ2-1, with 10 bases identical to TRBD1. There are 15 residues in the CDR3. Unmatched junction bases numbered 8, after V lost 5 bases and J lost 7 bases. CDR1 is SEHNR and CDR2 is FQNEAQ in the germline V gene (reference sequence). CDR3 bases: TGTGCCAGCAGCCCAGGGACAGGGGTAGGTAATGAGCAGTTCTTC. As protein: CASSPGTGVGNEQFF.

This clone was counted ten times or more. The V gene is TRBV5-6, the J gene TRBJ1-6; 9 positions match TRBD1. The CDR3 consists of 16 residues. From germline, CDR1 is SGHDT and CDR2 YYEEEE. V lost 4 bases to trimming and J lost 14 bases; unmatched junction nucleotides: 16. The CDR3 loop is CASSHVGTGTSSTLHF. The CDR3 DNA is TGTGCCAGCAGCCACGTGGGGACAGGGACAAGTTCTACCCTCCACTTT. Full variable domain (missing parts from reference TRBV5-6 and TRBJ1-6): DAGVTQSPTHLIKTRGQQVTLRCSPKSGHDTVSWYQQALGQGPQFIFQYYEEEERQRGNFPDRFSGHQFPNYSSELNVNALLLGDSALYLCASSHVGTGTSSTLHFGNGTRLTVT.

This clone was found once. The chain is built from TRBV5-4 and TRBJ2-5; possible D gene TRBD2, 7 bases. From germline, CDR1 is SGHNT and CDR2 YYREEE (reference sequence). This CDR3 contains 16 residues. V was pared by 2 bases and J by 4 bases, with 18 bases between. CDR3 nucleotides: TGTGCCAGCAGCTTAGGTAGGGGGAGGGCAGGAGAGACCCAGTACTTC. It is translated as CASSLGRGRAGETQYF.

J is TRBJ2-3 and V is TRBV9; 9 bases are shared with TRBD1. Trimming cost V 1 base and J 0 bases; bases outside gene matches: 3. CDR3 size: 16 residues. Germline V lookup: CDR1 SGDLS, CDR2 YYNGEE. CDR3 DNA: TGTGCCAGCAGCGTATCACAGGGGGCGAGCACAGATACGCAGTATTTT. It translates to CASSVSQGASTDTQYF.

As DNA, the CDR3 is TGTGCCAGTAGTATTCTCACGGGTAATACTGGCAATCAGCCCCAGCATTTT. It specifies CASSILTGNTGNQPQHF. The V and J genes are TRBV19 and TRBJ1-5; D remains unclear. The CDR3 spans 17 residues. Germline assignment: CDR1 LNHDA and CDR2 SQIVND (reference sequence). The V gene lost 3 bases and the J gene lost 2 bases, with 17 bases spanning the gap.

The chain joins TRBV4-1 to TRBJ2-2; D is possibly TRBD1 (6 bases). V lost 3 bases and J lost 4, with 9 bases in between. Germline lookup yields CDR1 MGHRA and CDR2 YSYEKL. The CDR3 length is 14 residues. The CDR3 DNA follows: TGCGCCAGCAGCCATGGGACATTCACCGGGGAGCTGTTTTTT. It yields the protein CASSHGTFTGELFF.

About this clone itself: Other DNA sequences within the sample encode an identical CDR3. The rearrangement joins TRBV5-1 to TRBJ2-3, with 12 bases matching TRBD2. Looked up from germline, CDR1 is SGHRS and CDR2 is YFSETQ. Germline trimming cut 3 bases from V and 0 bases from J; bases unmatched to any gene: 2. This CDR3 is built from 16 residues. The CDR3 protein is CASSSGTSGSTDTQYF. In nucleotides, the CDR3 is TGCGCCAGCAGCTCCGGGACTAGCGGGAGCACAGATACGCAGTATTTT.

The chain has TRBV18 and TRBJ1-1; 11 bases line up with TRBD1. V gave up 6 bases and J gave up 0 bases; unmatched junction bases: 6. CDR1 and CDR2 (germline): KGHSH, LQKENI. The CDR3 has 16 residues. CDR3 coding DNA: TGTGCCAGCTCCCCTCGGACAGGGGGCCTGAACACTGAAGCTTTCTTT. Translating it yields CASSPRTGGLNTEAFF.

V is TRBV5-4 and J is TRBJ1-2; possibly TRBD1 for D (5 bases). CDR1 is SGHNT, CDR2 YYREEE, per germline (reference sequence). Trimming stripped 5 bases from V and 2 bases from J, with 10 bases between. This CDR3 region has 13 residues. The CDR3 loop reads CASSHDSNYGYTF. The CDR3, as DNA: TGTGCCAGCAGTCATGACAGCAACTATGGCTACACCTTC.

The rearrangement joins TRBV18 to TRBJ2-1; 8 bases match TRBD2. V trimming: 3 bases; J trimming: 0 bases; junction bases outside the gene matches: 4. The CDR3 extends over 16 amino acids. Germline CDR1 and CDR2: KGHSH and LQKENI. CDR3 in DNA: TGTGCCAGCTCACCCGCGGGGGGCAGCTCCTACAATGAGCAGTTCTTC. Amino acid sequence: CASSPAGGSSYNEQFF.

The chain recombines TRBV6-6 with TRBJ1-2; no clear D gene. The CDR3 has 14 amino acids. V was shortened by 5 bases and J by 4 bases, with 14 bases between the two germline ends. CDR1 is MNHNY and CDR2 is SVGAGI in the germline V gene (reference sequence). The CDR3 spells CASSLRPGIYGYTF. The CDR3 DNA follows: TGTGCCAGCAGTCTCCGACCGGGAATCTATGGCTACACCTTC.

In this sample, this clone turned up a few times. This sequence joins TRBV19 and TRBJ1-2; 9 bases are a match to TRBD1. Germline loops: CDR1 LNHDA, CDR2 SQIVND (reference sequence). Germline trimming cut 7 bases from V and 8 bases from J; bases unmatched to any gene: 11. The CDR3 is made up of 14 amino acids. The CDR3 region is CASTTDRDRDGYTF. The DNA of the CDR3 is TGTGCCAGTACCACGGACCGGGACAGGGACGGCTACACCTTC.

CDR3 DNA sequence: TGTGCCAGCAGCCCCAGGCAGGGCGGCACTGAAGCTTTCTTT. It specifies CASSPRQGGTEAFF. This sequence joins TRBV5-8 and TRBJ1-1; a possible D gene is TRBD1 (5 bases). V lost 4 bases to trimming and J lost 4 bases, with 14 bases between them. CDR3 length: 14 amino acids. Germline values: CDR1 SGHTS, CDR2 YDEGEE.

The chain carries TRBV7-9 and TRBJ2-7, with 8 bases aligning to TRBD1. CDR1 is SEHNR, CDR2 FQNEAQ, per germline (reference sequence). Trimming at V came to 0 bases and at J to 6 bases, leaving 7 bases not matched to a gene. The CDR3 is 15 amino acids. CDR3 sequence (DNA): TGTGCCAGCAGCTTAGCTGAGACAGGGGCGGGCGAGCAGTACTTC. It encodes CASSLAETGAGEQYF.

This chain links TRBV25-1 with TRBJ2-7, with no clear D. Per the germline V gene, CDR1 is MGHDK and CDR2 is SYGVNS. Trimming pared 8 bases from V and 0 bases from J, leaving 11 bases between. The CDR3 runs 13 residues. The CDR3 DNA sequence: TGTGCCAGCCGGGCGGATAGCTCCTACGAGCAGTACTTC. It specifies CASRADSSYEQYF.

In nucleotides, the CDR3 is TGTGCCTGGAGTCCGACAGCATTGAATGAAAAACTGTTTTTT. It yields the protein CAWSPTALNEKLFF. V and J are TRBV30 and TRBJ1-4, with D possibly matching TRBD1 (5 bases). V was pared by 2 bases and J by 5 bases, with 12 bases between. The CDR3 length is 14 residues. The V gene's germline CDR1 is GTSNPN and CDR2 SVGIG (reference sequence). Together with reference TRBV30 and TRBJ1-4, the CDR3 gives the full variable domain: SQTIHQWPATLVQPVGSPLSLECTVEGTSNPNLYWYRQAAGRGLQLLFYSVGIGQISSEVPQNLSASRPQDRQFILSSKKLLLSDSGFYLCAWSPTALNEKLFFGSGTQLSVL.

J is TRBJ2-2 and V is TRBV15, with 8 positions matching TRBD1. The trim removed 1 base at V and 7 bases at J, leaving 5 bases unmatched. Germline V gene data show CDR1 as LNHNV and CDR2 as YYDKDF (reference sequence). The CDR3 loop spans 15 amino acids. For the CDR3, the DNA is TGTGCCACCAGCAGAGCCGGACAGGGCGGCGGGGAGCTGTTTTTT. Amino acid sequence: CATSRAGQGGGELFF.

The gene calls are TRBV28 and TRBJ2-5, with 9 bases aligning to TRBD2. CDR3 length: 16 residues. Germline values: CDR1 MDHEN, CDR2 SYDVKM. Trimming took 3 bases from V and 4 from J; bases not matched to a gene: 9. The DNA of the CDR3 is TGTGCCAGCAGTTTTATAAGCGGGGGGAGTCGAGAGACCCAGTACTTC. It is translated as CASSFISGGSRETQYF.

The chain links TRBV11-3 to TRBJ2-2; D gene uncertain. The CDR3 loop spans 12 amino acids. Trimming pared 5 bases from V and 3 bases from J, leaving 4 bases between. The germline V gene has CDR1 SGHNT and CDR2 YENEEA. The CDR3 DNA reads TGTGCCAGCAGCCCTGACACCGGGGAGCTGTTTTTT. Translated: CASSPDTGELFF.

The chain joins TRBV2 to TRBJ2-3, with no clear D. Looked up from germline, CDR1 is SNHLY and CDR2 is FYNNEI. The CDR3 length is 14 residues. V lost 3 bases and J 5 bases, leaving 12 bases between the germline ends. CDR3 sequence: CASSEGRALDTQYF. DNA for the CDR3: TGTGCCAGCAGTGAGGGTCGGGCCCTAGATACGCAGTATTTT.

The DNA of the CDR3 is TGTGCCTGGAGTGCGGGGTTGCAAGCTTTCTTT. It codes for CAWSAGLQAFF. This chain connects TRBV30 to TRBJ1-1; D uncertain. This CDR3 contains 11 residues. The germline V gene has CDR1 GTSNPN and CDR2 SVGIG (reference sequence). Trimming stripped 1 base from V and 9 bases from J, with 9 bases between.

V is TRBV28 and J is TRBJ1-2, with a possible D match to TRBD1 (6 bases). V lost 6 bases and J lost 8, with 13 bases in between. The CDR3 has 12 residues. Germline lookup yields CDR1 MDHEN and CDR2 SYDVKM. CDR3 amino acids: CASSPRGIGYTF. The CDR3 coding sequence is TGTGCCAGCAGCCCAAGGGGGATCGGCTACACCTTC.